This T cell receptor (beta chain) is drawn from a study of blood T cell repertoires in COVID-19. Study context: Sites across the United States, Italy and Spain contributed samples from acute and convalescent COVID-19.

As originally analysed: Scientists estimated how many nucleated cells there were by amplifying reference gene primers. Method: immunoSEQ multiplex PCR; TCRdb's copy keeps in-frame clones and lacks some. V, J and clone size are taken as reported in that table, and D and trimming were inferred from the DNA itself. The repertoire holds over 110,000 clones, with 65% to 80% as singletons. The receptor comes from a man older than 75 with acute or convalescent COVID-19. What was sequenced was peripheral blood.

The CDR3 coding sequence is TGTGCCAGCAGTGAGGAGGGCTCAGATACGCAGTATTTT. Protein sequence: CASSEEGSDTQYF. V gene TRBV2 combines with J gene TRBJ2-3, with a weak D call TRBD2 (6 bases). This CDR3 region has 13 residues. Germline assignment: CDR1 SNHLY and CDR2 FYNNEI. V was shortened by 3 bases and J by 4 bases, with 8 bases between the two germline ends.